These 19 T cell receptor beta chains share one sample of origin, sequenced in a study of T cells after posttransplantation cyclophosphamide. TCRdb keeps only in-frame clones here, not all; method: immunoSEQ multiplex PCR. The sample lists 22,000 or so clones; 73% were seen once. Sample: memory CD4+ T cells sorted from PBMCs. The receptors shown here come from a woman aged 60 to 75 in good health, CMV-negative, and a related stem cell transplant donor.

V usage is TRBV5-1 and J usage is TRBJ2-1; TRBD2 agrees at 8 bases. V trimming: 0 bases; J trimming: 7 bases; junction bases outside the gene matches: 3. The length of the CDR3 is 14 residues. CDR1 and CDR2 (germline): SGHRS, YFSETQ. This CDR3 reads CASSLGSGGNEQFF. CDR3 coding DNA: TGCGCCAGCAGCTTGGGGTCGGGGGGGAATGAGCAGTTCTTC.

The CDR3 protein is CASSVGGNNEQFF. The DNA for the CDR3 is TGTGCCAGCAGCGTAGGAGGAAACAATGAGCAGTTCTTC. The V gene is TRBV9, the J gene TRBJ2-1; the D is unclear. The CDR3 totals 13 residues. V was cut by 0 bases and J by 5 bases, with 6 bases left in between. Per the germline V gene, CDR1 is SGDLS and CDR2 is YYNGEE.

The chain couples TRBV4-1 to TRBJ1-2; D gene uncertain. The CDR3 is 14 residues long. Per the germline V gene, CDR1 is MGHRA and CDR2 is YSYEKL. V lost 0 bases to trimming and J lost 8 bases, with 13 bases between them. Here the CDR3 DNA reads TGCGCCAGCAGCCAAGATAGTGGCAGGTACGGCTACACCTTC. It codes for CASSQDSGRYGYTF.

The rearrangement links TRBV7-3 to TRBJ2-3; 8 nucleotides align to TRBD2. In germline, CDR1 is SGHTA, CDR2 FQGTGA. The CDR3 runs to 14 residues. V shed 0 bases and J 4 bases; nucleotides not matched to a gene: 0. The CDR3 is CASSLTGGADTQYF. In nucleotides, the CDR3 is TGTGCCAGCAGCTTAACCGGGGGGGCAGATACGCAGTATTTT.

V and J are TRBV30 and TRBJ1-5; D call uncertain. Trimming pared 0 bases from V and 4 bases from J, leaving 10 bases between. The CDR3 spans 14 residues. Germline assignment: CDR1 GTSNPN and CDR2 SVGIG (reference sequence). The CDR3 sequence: CAWSVEGGNQPQHF. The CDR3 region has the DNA TGTGCCTGGAGTGTTGAGGGAGGTAATCAGCCCCAGCATTTT. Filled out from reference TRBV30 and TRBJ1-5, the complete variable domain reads SQTIHQWPATLVQPVGSPLSLECTVEGTSNPNLYWYRQAAGRGLQLLFYSVGIGQISSEVPQNLSASRPQDRQFILSSKKLLLSDSGFYLCAWSVEGGNQPQHFGDGTRLSIL.

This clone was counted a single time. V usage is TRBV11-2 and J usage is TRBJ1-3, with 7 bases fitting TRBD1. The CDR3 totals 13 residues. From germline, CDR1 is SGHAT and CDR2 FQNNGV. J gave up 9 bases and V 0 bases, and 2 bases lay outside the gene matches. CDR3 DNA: TGTGCCAGCAGCTTAGATCGGACAGGCACCATATATTTT. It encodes CASSLDRTGTIYF.

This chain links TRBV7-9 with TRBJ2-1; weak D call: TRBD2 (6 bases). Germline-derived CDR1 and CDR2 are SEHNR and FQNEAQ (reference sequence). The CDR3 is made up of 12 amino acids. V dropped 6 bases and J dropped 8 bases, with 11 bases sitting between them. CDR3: CASRRDFHEQFF. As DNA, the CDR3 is TGTGCCAGCAGGAGGGACTTCCATGAGCAGTTCTTC.

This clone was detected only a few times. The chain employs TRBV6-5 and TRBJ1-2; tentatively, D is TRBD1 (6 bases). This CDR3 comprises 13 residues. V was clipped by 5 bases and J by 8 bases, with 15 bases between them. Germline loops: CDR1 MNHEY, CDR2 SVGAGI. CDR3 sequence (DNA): TGTGCCAGCAGTCCTTCGACCAGGGGCGGCTACACCTTC. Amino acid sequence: CASSPSTRGGYTF.

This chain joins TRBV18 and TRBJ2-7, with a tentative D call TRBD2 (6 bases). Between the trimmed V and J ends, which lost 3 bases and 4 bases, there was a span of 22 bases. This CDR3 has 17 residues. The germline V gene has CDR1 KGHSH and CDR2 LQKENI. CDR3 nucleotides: TGTGCCAGCTCACCCCAGGGACGGCGGGGCCGCCCGTACGAGCAGTACTTC. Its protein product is CASSPQGRRGRPYEQYF.

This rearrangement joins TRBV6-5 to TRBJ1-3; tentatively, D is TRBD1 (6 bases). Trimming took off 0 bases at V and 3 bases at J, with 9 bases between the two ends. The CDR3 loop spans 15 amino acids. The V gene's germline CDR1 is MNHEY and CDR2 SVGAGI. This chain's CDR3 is CASSYSTGSGNTIYF. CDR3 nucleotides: TGTGCCAGCAGTTACTCAACAGGGAGTGGAAACACCATATATTTT.

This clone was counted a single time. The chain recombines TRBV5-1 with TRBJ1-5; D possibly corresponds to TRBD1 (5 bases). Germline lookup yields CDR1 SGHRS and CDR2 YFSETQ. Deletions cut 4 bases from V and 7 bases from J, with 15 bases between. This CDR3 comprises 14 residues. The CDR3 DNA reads TGCGCCAGCAGCAAGAGGTACGGGGGACAGCCCCAGCATTTT. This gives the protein CASSKRYGGQPQHF.

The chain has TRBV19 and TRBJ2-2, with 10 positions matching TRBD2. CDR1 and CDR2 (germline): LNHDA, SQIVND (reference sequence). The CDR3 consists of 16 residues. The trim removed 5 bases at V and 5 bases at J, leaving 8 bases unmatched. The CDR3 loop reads CASSLSGTSATGELFF. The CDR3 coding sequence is TGTGCCAGTAGTCTATCCGGGACTAGCGCAACCGGGGAGCTGTTTTTT.

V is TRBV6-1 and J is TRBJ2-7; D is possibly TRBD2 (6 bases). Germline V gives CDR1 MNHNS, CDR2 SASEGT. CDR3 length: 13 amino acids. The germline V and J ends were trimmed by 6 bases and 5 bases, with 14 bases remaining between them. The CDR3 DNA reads TGTGCCAGCAGCGCTGGCGGGGTACACGAGCAGTACTTC. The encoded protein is CASSAGGVHEQYF.

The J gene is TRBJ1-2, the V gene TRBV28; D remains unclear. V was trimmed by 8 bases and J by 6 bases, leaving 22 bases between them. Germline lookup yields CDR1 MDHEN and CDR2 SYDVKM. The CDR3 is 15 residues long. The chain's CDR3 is CASGRLGGSGHGYTF. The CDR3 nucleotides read TGTGCCAGCGGCCGGTTGGGAGGGTCTGGTCATGGCTACACCTTC.

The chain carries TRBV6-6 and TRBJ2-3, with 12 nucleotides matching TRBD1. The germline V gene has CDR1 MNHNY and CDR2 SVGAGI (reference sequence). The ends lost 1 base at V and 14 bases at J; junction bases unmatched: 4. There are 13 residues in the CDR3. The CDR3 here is CASSYLTGQGAYF. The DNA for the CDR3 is TGTGCCAGCAGTTACTTGACGGGACAGGGGGCGTATTTT.

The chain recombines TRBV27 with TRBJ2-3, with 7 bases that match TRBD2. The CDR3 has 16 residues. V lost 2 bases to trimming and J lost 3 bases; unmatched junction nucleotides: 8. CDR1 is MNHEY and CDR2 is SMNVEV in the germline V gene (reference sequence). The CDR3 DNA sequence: TGTGCCAGCAGTTTAAGGGAGCGGGACCGGACAGATACGCAGTATTTT. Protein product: CASSLRERDRTDTQYF.

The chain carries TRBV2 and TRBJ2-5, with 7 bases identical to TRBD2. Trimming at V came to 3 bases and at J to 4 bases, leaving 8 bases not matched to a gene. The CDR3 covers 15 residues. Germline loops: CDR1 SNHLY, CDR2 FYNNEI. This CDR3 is CASSEVGGPGETQYF. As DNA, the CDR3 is TGTGCCAGCAGTGAGGTGGGAGGGCCCGGAGAGACCCAGTACTTC.

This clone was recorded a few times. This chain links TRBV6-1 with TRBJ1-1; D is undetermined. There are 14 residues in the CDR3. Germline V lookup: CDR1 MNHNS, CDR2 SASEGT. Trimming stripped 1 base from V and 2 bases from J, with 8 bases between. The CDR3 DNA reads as TGTGCCAGCAGTGAAGGGTTGAGCAACACTGAAGCTTTCTTT. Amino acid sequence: CASSEGLSNTEAFF.

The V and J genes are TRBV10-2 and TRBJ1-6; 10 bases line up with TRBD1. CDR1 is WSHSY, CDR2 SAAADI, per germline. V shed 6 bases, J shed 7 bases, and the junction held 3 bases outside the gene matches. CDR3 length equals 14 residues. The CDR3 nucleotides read TGCGCCAGCAGCGGACAGGGGGTAAATTCACCCCTCCACTTT. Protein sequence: CASSGQGVNSPLHF.